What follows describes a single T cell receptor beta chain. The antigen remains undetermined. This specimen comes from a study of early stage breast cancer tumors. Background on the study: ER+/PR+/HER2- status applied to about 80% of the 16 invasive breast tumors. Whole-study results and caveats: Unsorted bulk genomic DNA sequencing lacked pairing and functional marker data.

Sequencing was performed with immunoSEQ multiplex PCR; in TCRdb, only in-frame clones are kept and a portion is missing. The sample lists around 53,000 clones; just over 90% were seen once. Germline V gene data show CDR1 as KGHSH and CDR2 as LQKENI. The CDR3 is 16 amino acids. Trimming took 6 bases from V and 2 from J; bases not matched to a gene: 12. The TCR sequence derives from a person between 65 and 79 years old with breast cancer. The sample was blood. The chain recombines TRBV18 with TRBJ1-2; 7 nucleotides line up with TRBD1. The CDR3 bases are TGTGCCAGCTCGCCGGGGGCTTCGACAGGGAACTATGGCTACACCTTC. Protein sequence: CASSPGASTGNYGYTF.